The T cell receptor beta chain under discussion was sequenced for a study of beta chain features in type 1 diabetes. This clone was found a few times. Its target is not known. Study-wide results and caveats: Within each of all four CD4+ subsets, Type 1 diabetes patients had TCRB CDR3s that were moderately but significantly shorter. Type 1 diabetes patients had fewer VDJ junction insertions and more deletions. Compared to healthy donors, patients appeared to have naive, central memory and Treg TCRB repertoires that were more alike.

Of the isolated RNA, all was reverse transcribed, and so the sequenced material was expressed TCRB transcripts. Clones were read by immunoSEQ multiplex PCR, and TCRdb kept only the in-frame ones, dropping some. This table has about 900,000 clones, roughly 17% appearing once. This CDR3 spans 14 amino acids. CDR1 and CDR2 from the germline V gene are LGHNA and YNFKEQ. The V end lost 3 bases, the J end lost 13 bases, and 18 bases lay between the germline ends. Sequencing was performed on naive CD4+ T cells from blood. V gene TRBV4-2 combines with J gene TRBJ2-2; tentatively, D is TRBD2 (6 bases). The sequence was obtained from a woman in her late teens or twenties in good health. The CDR3 here is CASSQGKEGMGLFF. CDR3 in DNA: TGTGCCAGCAGCCAGGGAAAGGAGGGGATGGGGCTGTTTTTT.